Listed below are T cell receptor beta chains from one sample, sequenced in a study of response to subunit inactivated influenza vaccine. One entry per CDR3 protein, called by TCRdb with MiXCR from the RT-PCR reads. The sample includes hundreds of thousands of distinct CDR3 sequences, approximately 14% of them seen just once. The sample here was PBMCs from blood, taken 14 to 15 days before vaccination. The receptors stem from a middle-aged man who received an inactivated influenza vaccine. Both conserved end residues are part of each CDR3. Fields, in order: clone size, D gene, V gene, J gene, CDR3 DNA, CDR3 protein. The D gene is left open where the match is weak. A row's size may be missing; if present it is once, few, many or a size class.

size: NA
D: TRBD2
V: TRBV7-2
J: TRBJ2-5
DNA: TGTGCCAGCAGAGGGACTAGCGGAGAGACCCAGTACTTC
CDR3: CASRGTSGETQYF

size: few
D: NA
V: TRBV2
J: TRBJ1-1
DNA: TGTGCCAGCAGTGCCCAGACCTTATCAATGGCTGAAGCTTTCTTT
CDR3: CASSAQTLSMAEAFF

size: few
D: NA
V: TRBV19
J: TRBJ2-5
DNA: TGTGCCAGTAGCCGGGCCCAGGGAGAGACCCAGTACTTC
CDR3: CASSRAQGETQYF

size: NA
D: TRBD1
V: TRBV6-5
J: TRBJ1-5
DNA: TGTGCCAGCAGTTACGCTATCGGGACAGTTAGCAATCAGCCCCAGCATTTT
CDR3: CASSYAIGTVSNQPQHF

size: many
D: NA
V: TRBV12-3/TRBV12-4
J: TRBJ1-1
DNA: TGTGCCAGCAGTTTAGACAGTCTCGGGACTGAAGCTTTCTTT
CDR3: CASSLDSLGTEAFF

size: many
D: TRBD1
V: TRBV5-1
J: TRBJ2-5
DNA: TGCGCCAGCAGTCGGGAAACAGGGGGCCGGGAGACCCAGTACTTC
CDR3: CASSRETGGRETQYF

size: NA
D: TRBD2
V: TRBV29-1
J: TRBJ2-2
DNA: TGCAGCGCCACGCGGGGGTACTCCGGGGAGCTGTTTTTT
CDR3: CSATRGYSGELFF

size: few
D: TRBD2
V: TRBV20-1
J: TRBJ2-1
DNA: TGCAGTGCTAGGGTCCTAGCGGGAGTCTACAATGAGCAGTTCTTC
CDR3: CSARVLAGVYNEQFF

size: few
D: TRBD1
V: TRBV4-2
J: TRBJ2-7
DNA: TGTGCCAGCAGCCAAGATTACCAGGGGGCTACCTACGAGCAGTACTTC
CDR3: CASSQDYQGATYEQYF

size: few
D: TRBD2
V: TRBV20-1
J: TRBJ2-7
DNA: TGCAGTGCTCCTCAGACTAGCGGGAGAAGGGGCGAGCAGTACTTC
CDR3: CSAPQTSGRRGEQYF

size: few
D: NA
V: TRBV9
J: TRBJ2-3
DNA: TGTGCCAGCAGCGACCCGCTAACGGATACGCAGTATTTT
CDR3: CASSDPLTDTQYF

size: NA
D: NA
V: TRBV20-1
J: TRBJ2-1
DNA: TGCAGTGCTAGAGGGGGCGGGCTTGGCAATGAGCAGTTCTTC
CDR3: CSARGGGLGNEQFF

size: few
D: TRBD1
V: TRBV28
J: TRBJ1-1
DNA: TGTGCCAGCAGTTTCACCTACAGGGGAGGCAACACTGAAGCTTTCTTT
CDR3: CASSFTYRGGNTEAFF

size: few
D: NA
V: TRBV2
J: TRBJ2-5
DNA: TGTGCCAGCAAACCTGGTCCTGGTTCGGAGACCCAGTACTTC
CDR3: CASKPGPGSETQYF

size: NA
D: TRBD1
V: TRBV4-3
J: TRBJ2-7
DNA: TGCGCCAGCAGCTGGGGACAGGGGAGGGCCTACGAGCAGTACTTC
CDR3: CASSWGQGRAYEQYF

size: few
D: NA
V: TRBV7-8
J: TRBJ1-1
DNA: TGTGCCAGCAGCCCTCTGGGGATTCGTGCTGAAGCTTTCTTT
CDR3: CASSPLGIRAEAFF